This paragraph covers one T cell receptor (beta chain) sequence. The table lists this clone with a count of one. This clone's antigen is unknown. No base quality values were provided; no much bigger clone lies one nucleotide off. Whole blood was collected in K2EDTA tubes by collaborating institutions according to the institutions' own protocols. For TCRbeta analysis, collaborator samples were shipped as frozen whole blood, as isolated PBMCs, or as DNA extracted from either sample type. TCRbeta CDR3 regions were amplified from genomic DNA by means of the immunoSEQ Assay, a bias-controlled multiplex PCR. On the authors' methods: The number of nucleated cells in each sample was estimated from the amplification of reference gene primers within the assay. Sequence reads were collapsed and filtered to measure the absolute abundance of every unique TCRbeta CDR3 rearrangement. For each sample, productive Simpson clonality was calculated as the square root of Simpson's diversity index across productive rearrangements. TCRdb re-hosts the immuneACCESS table, in-frame sequences only. Its copies lack some clones; in the studies checked, an unresolved V gene accounts for under half of them, and the cause for the rest is not known. That table supplies the V and J calls and clone size; D and trimming were determined from the DNA. The sample contains roughly 180,000 clones, roughly three quarters of them found a single time. Roughly 17% of the sample comes from the top ten.

This sample is part of a study of blood T cell repertoires in COVID-19 (dated by TCRdb to 2020 to 2021). Background on the whole study: Samples covering the acute and convalescent phases of COVID-19 were provided by collaborators in the United States, Italy and Spain. The prospective study material was composed of cDNA or gDNA derived from T cells, B-cell-depleted T cells, or PBMCs. Subjects who had been exposed to COVID-19, were actively infected with it, or had recovered from it provided the deeply sampled blood TCRbeta repertoires that made up the dataset. The repertoires were released in a freely available public database meant as a resource for research on the immune response to SARS-CoV-2. The samples were drawn from the first 160 participants of the ongoing ImmuneRACE study and from more than 1,000 subjects provided by 6 global collaborators. Sample metadata almost always included a de-identified subject ID, COVID-19 status, age in years and sex. Where available, HLA class I and class II types were obtained from metadata supplied by the sample provider rather than from assay-based typing. Results and caveats for the whole study, not just this receptor: The amount of clinical and demographic metadata varied by source and participant and was provided uncurated.

From cysteine to phenylalanine, the CDR3 is 14 amino acids long. Of the read, only the CDR3 DNA is kept; its 42 bases are in frame from base 1. CDR1 and CDR2 (SGHRS, YFSETQ) derive from the germline V gene. The junction shows trimming of 4 bases on V and 5 bases on J, plus 15 bases between the germline ends. Sequencing input: peripheral blood. The source of this sequence is a man in his 60s with active or convalescent COVID-19. The chain is assembled from TRBV5-1 and TRBJ2-5; a tentative D call is TRBD2 (5 bases match). This receptor carries the CDR3 CASSRDTARETQYF. At the DNA level, the sequence is TGCGCCAGCAGCCGGGATACTGCTAGGGAGACCCAGTACTTC.